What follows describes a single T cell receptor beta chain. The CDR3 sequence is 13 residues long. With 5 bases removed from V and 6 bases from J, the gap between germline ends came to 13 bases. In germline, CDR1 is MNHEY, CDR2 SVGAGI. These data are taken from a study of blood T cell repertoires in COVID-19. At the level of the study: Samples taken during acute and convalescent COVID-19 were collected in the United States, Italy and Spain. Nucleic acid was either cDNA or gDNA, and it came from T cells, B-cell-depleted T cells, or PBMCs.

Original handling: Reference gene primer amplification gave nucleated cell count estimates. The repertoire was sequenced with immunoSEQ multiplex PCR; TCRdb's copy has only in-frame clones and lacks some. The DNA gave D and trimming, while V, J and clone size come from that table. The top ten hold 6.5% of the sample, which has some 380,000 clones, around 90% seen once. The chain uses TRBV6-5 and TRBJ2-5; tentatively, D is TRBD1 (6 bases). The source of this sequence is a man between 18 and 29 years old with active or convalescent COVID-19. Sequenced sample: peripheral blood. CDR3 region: CASSLAGVQTQYF. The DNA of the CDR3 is TGTGCCAGCAGTCTTGCAGGGGTCCAGACCCAGTACTTC.